The clone carrying this T cell receptor (beta chain) has a count of ten or more. Its antigen is not identified. This specimen belongs to a study of T-cell reconstitution after alpha-beta-depleted transplantation in children. Germline-derived CDR1 and CDR2 are SGHRS and YFSETQ. V was pared by 4 bases and J by 2 bases, with 9 bases between. The CDR3 runs to 13 residues. Library preparation (for TCRbeta) was performed with unique molecular identifiers. TCRdb re-analysed the PCR reads in MiXCR, keeping a single row per CDR3 protein. This sample has 200,000 to 250,000 distinct CDR3 sequences, with about a tenth found just once. Findings of the study overall: Approximately two months post-transplant, alpha-beta T cells reportedly originated from several hundred expanded graft clones. T-cell counts and diversity were attributed mostly to newly produced T cells one year after transplant. Recipient T cells and thymic progenitors that survived gave rise to the high TCRbeta diversity observed at day 60 in some patients.

The V and J genes are TRBV5-1 and TRBJ1-1; D might be TRBD1 (6 bases). This TCR derives from a child under two years old with acute myeloid leukemia, due to receive a stem cell transplant. Sequences were derived from PBMCs, sampled before TCRalphabeta/CD19-depleted stem cell transplant. The CDR3 loop is CASSLDSNTEAFF. The CDR3 bases are TGCGCCAGCAGCCTGGACAGCAACACTGAAGCTTTCTTT.